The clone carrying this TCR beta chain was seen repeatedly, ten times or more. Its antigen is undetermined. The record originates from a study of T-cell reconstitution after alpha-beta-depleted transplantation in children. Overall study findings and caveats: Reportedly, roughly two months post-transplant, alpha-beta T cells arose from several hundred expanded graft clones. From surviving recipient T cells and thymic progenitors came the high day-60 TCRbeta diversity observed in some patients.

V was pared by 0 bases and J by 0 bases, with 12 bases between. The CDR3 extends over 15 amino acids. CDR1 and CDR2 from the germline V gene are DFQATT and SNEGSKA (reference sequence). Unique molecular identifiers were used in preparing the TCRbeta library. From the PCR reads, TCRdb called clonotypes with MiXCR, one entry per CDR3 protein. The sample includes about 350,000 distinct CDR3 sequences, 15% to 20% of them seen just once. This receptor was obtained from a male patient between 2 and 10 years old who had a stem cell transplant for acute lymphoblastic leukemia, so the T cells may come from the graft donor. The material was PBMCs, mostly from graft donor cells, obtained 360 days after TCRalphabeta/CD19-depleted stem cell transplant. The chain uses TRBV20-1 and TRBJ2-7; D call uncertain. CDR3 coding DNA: TGCAGTGCTAGAGATCGTAGAGATAGCTCCTACGAGCAGTACTTC. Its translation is CSARDRRDSSYEQYF.